This T cell receptor (beta chain) derives from a study of blood T cell repertoires in COVID-19. V shed 2 bases, J shed 5 bases, and the junction held 5 bases outside the gene matches. From germline, CDR1 is SGHVS and CDR2 FNYEAQ. This CDR3 spans 16 amino acids. A COVID-19 case was met by exposed participants within 2 weeks before study entry. The method was immunoSEQ multiplex PCR; TCRdb's version includes in-frame clones alone and lacks a portion of them. The table includes some 150,000 clones, around 83% detected once. The chain uses TRBV7-6 and TRBJ2-2; 10 bases are a match to TRBD1. Sample: PBMCs or T cells enriched from blood (not recorded which). This TCR was sampled from a woman aged 45-60 years who had been exposed to COVID-19. The DNA for the CDR3 is TGTGCCAGCAGCTTATGGACAGGGGGAGGTACCGGGGAGCTGTTTTTT. Residues: CASSLWTGGGTGELFF. Full variable domain (outside the CDR3, taken from reference TRBV7-6 and TRBJ2-2): GAGVSQSPRYKVTKRGQDVALRCDPISGHVSLYWYRQALGQGPEFLTYFNYEAQQDKSGLPNDRFSAERPEGSISTLTIQRTEQRDSAMYRCASSLWTGGGTGELFFGEGSRLTVL.